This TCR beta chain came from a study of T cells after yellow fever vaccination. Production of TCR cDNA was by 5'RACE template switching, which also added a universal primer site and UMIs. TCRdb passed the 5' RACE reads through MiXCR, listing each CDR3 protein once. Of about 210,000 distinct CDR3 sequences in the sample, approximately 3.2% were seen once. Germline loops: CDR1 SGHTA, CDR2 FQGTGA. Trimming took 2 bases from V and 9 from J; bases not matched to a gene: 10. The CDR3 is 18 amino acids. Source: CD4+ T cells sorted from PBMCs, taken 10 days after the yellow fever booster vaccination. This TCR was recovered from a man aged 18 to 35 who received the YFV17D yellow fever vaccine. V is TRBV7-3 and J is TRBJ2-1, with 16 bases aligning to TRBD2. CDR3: CASSLQGTSGGAVGEQFF. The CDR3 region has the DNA TGTGCCAGCAGCTTACAGGGGACTAGCGGGGGGGCAGTAGGTGAGCAGTTCTTC.